This T cell receptor beta chain stems from a study of blood T cell repertoires in COVID-19. The overall study: The study drew acute and convalescent COVID-19 samples from the United States, Italy and Spain. In each case, the material was cDNA or gDNA derived from T cells, B-cell-depleted T cells, or PBMCs.

V shed 5 bases and J 7 bases; nucleotides not matched to a gene: 8. The CDR3 length is 15 residues. The germline V gene has CDR1 SGHTA and CDR2 FQGNSA. In the authors' methods: Scientists estimated how many nucleated cells there were by amplifying reference gene primers. Clones were sequenced by immunoSEQ multiplex PCR, and TCRdb holds only the in-frame ones, with some missing. The V and J calls and the clone size are those of that table, but D and trimming were determined from the DNA. The table records 55,000 or so clones, 80% to 90% of them present only once. Source material: peripheral blood. The origin of this receptor is a man in his 60s with active or convalescent COVID-19. This chain uses TRBV7-2 with TRBJ1-4, with 9 bases lining up with TRBD1. The CDR3 loop is CASSANRGRGEKLFF. CDR3 sequence (DNA): TGTGCCAGCAGCGCAAACAGGGGGCGGGGTGAAAAACTGTTTTTT.